This T cell receptor beta chain was recovered during a study of shared clonotypes between healthy human individuals. Study-level findings and limits: It was observed that around 5% of naive CD4 clonotypes were shared across several donors.

V was clipped by 1 base and J by 2 bases; unmatched bases: 1. Germline V gives CDR1 KGHSH, CDR2 LQKENI. The CDR3 consists of 14 residues. With regard to this clone: The antigen remains undetermined. Additional DNA sequences in this sample encode the identical CDR3.

Recent vaccinations or acute infections were absent in the healthy HIV-negative adult donors. Every donor was a Caucasian adult from Nashville, Tennessee. CD45RA-negative memory and CD45RA+ naive subsets were split from the CD4+ cells. Clones were sequenced by immunoSEQ multiplex PCR, and TCRdb holds only the in-frame ones, with some missing. The sample includes millions of clones, 85% to 95% of them seen just once. This sequence originates from a man aged 18-30 years in good health. The genes are TRBV18 and TRBJ2-5, with TRBD1 identical over 7 bases. Sequencing was done on a sample of naive CD4+ T cells sorted from blood. The sample's subset: CD45RA+ positively selected. The CDR3 loop reads CASSPQGAQETQYF. CDR3 coding DNA: TGTGCCAGCTCACCACAGGGGGCGCAAGAGACCCAGTACTTC.